This T cell receptor beta chain is from a study of T cell changes during pregnancy in multiple sclerosis. The count of this clone is one. Per the germline V gene, CDR1 is SGHTA and CDR2 is FQGNSA. V was pared by 2 bases and J by 6 bases, with 17 bases between. The length of the CDR3 is 16 residues. Repertoires were generated with immunoSEQ multiplex PCR, while TCRdb's copy carries only in-frame clones and drops some. The sample has some 31,000 clones; around 91% are singletons. The receptor comes from a female donor in good health, enrolled as a control in a pregnancy study. The sample in question was CD8+ T cells from peripheral blood mononuclear cells, obtained in the second trimester of pregnancy. The chain joins TRBV7-2 to TRBJ1-3; D is possibly TRBD1 (6 bases). The CDR3 bases are TGTGCCAGCAGCTTATATACAGGGAGCTGGGTAAACACCATATATTTT. Translation: CASSLYTGSWVNTIYF.